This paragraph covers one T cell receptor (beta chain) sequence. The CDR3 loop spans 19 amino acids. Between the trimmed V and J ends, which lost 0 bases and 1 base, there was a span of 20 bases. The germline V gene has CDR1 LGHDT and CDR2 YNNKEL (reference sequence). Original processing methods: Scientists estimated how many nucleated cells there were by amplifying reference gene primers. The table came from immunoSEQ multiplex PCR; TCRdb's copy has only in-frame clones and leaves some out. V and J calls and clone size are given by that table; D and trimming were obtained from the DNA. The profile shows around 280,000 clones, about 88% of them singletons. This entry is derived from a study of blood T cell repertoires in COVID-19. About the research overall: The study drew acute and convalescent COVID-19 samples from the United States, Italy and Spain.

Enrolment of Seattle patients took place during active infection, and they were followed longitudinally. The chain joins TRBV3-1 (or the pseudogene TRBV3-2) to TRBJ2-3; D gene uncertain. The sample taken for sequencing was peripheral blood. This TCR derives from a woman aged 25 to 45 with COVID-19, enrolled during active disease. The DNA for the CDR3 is TGTGCCAGCAGCCAAGAATTGCCCTCCTCGGGTGTTCGCACAGATACGCAGTATTTT. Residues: CASSQELPSSGVRTDTQYF.